This TCR beta chain originates from a study of cytomegalovirus exposure and HLA in healthy donors. Study-level findings and limits: It was only CMV serostatus that was available as immune exposure information. Among CMV-associated TCR beta chains, most appeared HLA-restricted in a later analysis. It was shown in a later analysis that HLA-associated TCR beta chains were more clonally expanded than other, equally common chains.

The CDR3 consists of 11 residues. With V trimmed by 6 bases and J by 10 bases, 4 bases remained unmatched. Looked up from germline, CDR1 is LNHDA and CDR2 is SQIVND (reference sequence). Both 60 Vbeta primers and 13 Jbeta primers went into the PCR. Sequencing used immunoSEQ multiplex PCR; TCRdb keeps in-frame clones, though not all of them. The table includes some 130,000 clones, 60% to 80% detected once. A few counts support this clone. Antigen: not known. The TCR comes from a man aged 25 to 40 in good health and CMV-seronegative. The V and J genes are TRBV19 and TRBJ2-5, with TRBD2 matching over 8 bases. Sample: PBMCs. CDR3 coding DNA: TGTGCCAGTAGCGGGGGGGGCGACCAGTACTTC. Translation gives CASSGGGDQYF.